Described below is a single T cell receptor beta chain sequence and its context. Its cognate antigen is unknown. Every TCR beta cDNA library bore unique molecular identifiers. With roughly 1 to 10 million T cells as the source, a few hundred thousand cDNA molecules resulted. TCRdb used MiXCR to reprocess the PCR reads, holding one entry per CDR3 protein. The sample shows approximately 460,000 distinct CDR3 sequences, over 35% of them seen only once. This sample stems from a study of post-analysis software for immune sequencing data. General observations from the study: The five TRBV segments detected at higher frequency in patients than in controls included TRBV5-6, TRBV5-1 and TRBV20-1. Strong co-clustering by F measure was seen for same-batch samples.

CDR1 is LNHDA, CDR2 SQIVND, per germline (reference sequence). V gave up 5 bases and J gave up 5 bases, with 13 bases separating them. There are 14 residues in the CDR3. This TCR derives from a girl between 10 and 17 years old with multiple sclerosis. Sequenced material: blood. V usage is TRBV19 and J usage is TRBJ2-1; perhaps TRBD1 as D (6 bases). The CDR3 loop reads CASSYRTDDNEQFF. The DNA of the CDR3 is TGTGCCAGTAGTTACCGGACAGATGACAATGAGCAGTTCTTC.